Following are 15 T cell receptor beta chains from one sample sequenced in a study of shared clonotypes between healthy human individuals. Generated by immunoSEQ multiplex PCR, the TCRdb table keeps only in-frame clones and is missing some. Of over 950,000 clones in the sample, 60% to 85% were seen once. The sequenced material came from memory CD4+ T cells from PBMCs. The subset here: CD45RA-negative fraction. These receptors were taken from a man aged 18 to 30 in good health. Some clones in this sample may be carry-over from other donors' samples.

This chain joins TRBV28 and TRBJ2-5; maybe TRBD1 (6 bases). The CDR3 is 15 amino acids. Deletions cut 7 bases from V and 2 bases from J, with 17 bases between. Germline assignment: CDR1 MDHEN and CDR2 SYDVKM. CDR3 nucleotides: TGTGCCAGCACAAACCACAGGGAACGGCAAGAGACCCAGTACTTC. Encoded protein: CASTNHRERQETQYF. The variable domain in full, with the rest retrieved from reference TRBV28 and TRBJ2-5, is DVKVTQSSRYLVKRTGEKVFLECVQDMDHENMFWYRQDPGLGLRLIYFSYDVKMKEKGDIPEGYSVSREKKERFSLILESASTNQTSMYLCASTNHRERQETQYFGPGTRLLVL.

The CDR3 loop reads CASSSGSAYGNTIYF. DNA for the CDR3: TGTGCCAGCAGCTCAGGGTCGGCGTATGGAAACACCATATATTTT. J is TRBJ1-3 and V is TRBV7-2, with D perhaps TRBD1 (5 bases). CDR3 length: 15 residues. The V gene's germline CDR1 is SGHTA and CDR2 FQGNSA. Trimming cost V 4 bases and J 3 bases, with 13 bases left between them.

A note on this clone: This CDR3 is also generated by other DNA sequences in the sample. The chain has TRBV18 and TRBJ2-7; 9 nucleotides agree with TRBD1. The CDR3 loop spans 14 amino acids. After removal of 3 bases from V and 3 bases from J, the junction contained 3 bases not matched to a gene. The germline gives CDR1 KGHSH, CDR2 LQKENI. CDR3 nucleotides: TGTGCCAGCTCACCGTCGACAGGGGGCTACGAGCAGTACTTC. It yields the protein CASSPSTGGYEQYF. Looking up the rest from reference TRBV18 and TRBJ2-7 gives the full variable domain: NAGVMQNPRHLVRRRGQEARLRCSPMKGHSHVYWYRQLPEEGLKFMVYLQKENIIDESGMPKERFSAEFPKEGPSILRIQQVVRGDSAAYFCASSPSTGGYEQYFGPGTRLTVT.

The V and J genes are TRBV2 and TRBJ2-2, with a weak D call TRBD1 (6 bases). V gave up 7 bases and J gave up 4 bases, with 10 bases separating them. This CDR3 is 13 amino acids long. Germline lookup yields CDR1 SNHLY and CDR2 FYNNEI. The CDR3 spells CASTGTLTGELFF. CDR3 DNA sequence: TGTGCCAGCACTGGGACACTCACCGGGGAGCTGTTTTTT.

The J gene is TRBJ2-3, the V gene TRBV7-6, with D possibly being TRBD2 (6 bases). The CDR3 has 14 amino acids. CDR1 is SGHVS and CDR2 is FNYEAQ in the germline V gene. Trimming left V 3 bases short and J 2 bases short, with 9 bases between. CDR3 in amino acids: CASSFRDSTDTQYF. DNA of the CDR3: TGTGCCAGCAGCTTCAGGGACTCCACAGATACGCAGTATTTT.

J is TRBJ2-1 and V is TRBV2; no reliable D call. The germline V gene has CDR1 SNHLY and CDR2 FYNNEI. CDR3 length: 13 amino acids. With 4 bases removed from V and 9 bases from J, the gap between germline ends came to 13 bases. The CDR3 sequence: CASSGIWAAEQFF. CDR3 nucleotides: TGTGCCAGCAGTGGGATTTGGGCCGCTGAGCAGTTCTTC.

On this clone itself: Different DNA sequences within this sample yield the same CDR3. The chain couples TRBV5-1 to TRBJ2-1; D gene unclear. Germline assignment: CDR1 SGHRS and CDR2 YFSETQ. The CDR3 has 11 residues. Trimming left V 0 bases short and J 9 bases short, with 4 bases between. This chain's CDR3 is CASSLEGEQFF. Here the CDR3 DNA reads TGCGCCAGCAGCTTGGAGGGTGAGCAGTTCTTC.

The rearrangement links TRBV5-1 to TRBJ1-1; maybe TRBD1 (6 bases). Germline V CDR1 and CDR2: SGHRS, YFSETQ. The length of the CDR3 is 15 residues. Deletions cut 4 bases from V and 4 bases from J, with 17 bases between. The CDR3 is CASSPQRGLRTEAFF. As DNA, the CDR3 is TGCGCCAGCAGCCCCCAGCGGGGGCTGCGCACTGAAGCTTTCTTT.

The chain combines TRBV5-6 with TRBJ1-4; 7 bases match TRBD1. After removal of 4 bases from V and 3 bases from J, the junction contained 6 bases not matched to a gene. The CDR3 totals 15 residues. Germline values: CDR1 SGHDT, CDR2 YYEEEE. This CDR3 is CASSNWGQSNEKLFF. The CDR3, as DNA: TGTGCCAGCAGCAACTGGGGACAGTCTAATGAAAAACTGTTTTTT.

This chain uses TRBV10-3 with TRBJ2-4, with D possibly being TRBD1 or TRBD2 (5 bases each). V lost 2 bases and J 5 bases, leaving 25 bases between the germline ends. The CDR3 loop spans 19 amino acids. Germline V gene lookup returns CDR1 ENHRY and CDR2 SYGVKD. This chain's CDR3 is CAISEKPYRDPFPQNIQYF. The CDR3 DNA is TGTGCCATCAGTGAGAAACCTTACCGGGACCCCTTCCCCCAAAACATTCAGTACTTC.

This sequence joins TRBV11-1 and TRBJ2-5; 7 bases agree with TRBD1. V gave up 2 bases and J gave up 5 bases; unmatched junction bases: 14. This CDR3 has 17 amino acids. Per germline, CDR1 SGHAT and CDR2 FQDESV (reference sequence). In DNA, the CDR3 is TGTGCCAGCAGCTTACCCGGTCAGAGACAGGGCAGCGAGACCCAGTACTTC. This gives the protein CASSLPGQRQGSETQYF.

This clone was recorded only once. The J gene is TRBJ2-7, the V gene TRBV10-3; D remains unclear. The CDR3 has 12 amino acids. Per the germline V gene, CDR1 is ENHRY and CDR2 is SYGVKD. Between the trimmed V and J ends, which lost 8 bases and 2 bases, there was a span of 10 bases. CDR3 loop: CAIAADPYEQYF. In nucleotides, the CDR3 is TGTGCCATCGCCGCCGACCCCTACGAGCAGTACTTC.

The chain is built from TRBV5-4 and TRBJ2-1, with 8 bases matching TRBD2. The length of the CDR3 is 16 residues. Germline assignment: CDR1 SGHNT and CDR2 YYREEE (reference sequence). V lost 1 base and J lost 3; bases outside the gene matches: 6. This chain's CDR3 is CASSLFGRAGYNEQFF. The CDR3 DNA is TGTGCCAGCAGCTTGTTCGGGAGGGCAGGCTACAATGAGCAGTTCTTC.

The chain joins TRBV19 to TRBJ1-1; the D is unclear. The germline V gene has CDR1 LNHDA and CDR2 SQIVND (reference sequence). With 4 bases removed from V and 2 bases from J, the gap between germline ends came to 5 bases. The CDR3 runs 12 residues. The CDR3 here is CASSRSNTEAFF. The CDR3, as DNA: TGTGCCAGTAGTAGAAGCAACACTGAAGCTTTCTTT.

The chain has TRBV27 and TRBJ1-5; TRBD1 might be the D (6 bases). The CDR3 totals 14 residues. CDR1 is MNHEY, CDR2 SMNVEV, per germline (reference sequence). V lost 11 bases and J lost 5, with 19 bases in between. The CDR3, as DNA: TGTGCCTCCGGGGGGGGGCCCAATTATCAGCCCCAGCATTTT. As protein: CASGGGPNYQPQHF.